This T cell receptor beta chain was sequenced during a study of blood T cell repertoires in COVID-19. About the research overall: Acute and convalescent COVID-19 specimens originated in the United States, Italy and Spain. In each case, the material was cDNA or gDNA derived from T cells, B-cell-depleted T cells, or PBMCs.

Germline V gene lookup returns CDR1 SGHRS and CDR2 YFSETQ. After removal of 4 bases from V and 5 bases from J, the junction contained 3 bases not matched to a gene. The CDR3 runs 14 residues. Original processing notes: Nucleated cell counts were estimated from reference gene primer amplification. Profiled with immunoSEQ multiplex PCR; TCRdb holds only in-frame clones, not every one. V and J calls and clone size are given by that table; D and trimming were obtained from the DNA. There are about 99,000 clones in the sample; 84% occur only once, and 10% to 15% lies in the top ten. The V gene is TRBV5-1, the J gene TRBJ1-5; 10 nucleotides agree with TRBD1. Sequencing was performed on peripheral blood. The sequence was collected from a human donor in a cohort sampled during active or convalescent COVID-19. CDR3 in DNA: TGCGCCAGCAGCCGGACAGGGGGGGATCAGCCCCAGCATTTT. Its protein is CASSRTGGDQPQHF.